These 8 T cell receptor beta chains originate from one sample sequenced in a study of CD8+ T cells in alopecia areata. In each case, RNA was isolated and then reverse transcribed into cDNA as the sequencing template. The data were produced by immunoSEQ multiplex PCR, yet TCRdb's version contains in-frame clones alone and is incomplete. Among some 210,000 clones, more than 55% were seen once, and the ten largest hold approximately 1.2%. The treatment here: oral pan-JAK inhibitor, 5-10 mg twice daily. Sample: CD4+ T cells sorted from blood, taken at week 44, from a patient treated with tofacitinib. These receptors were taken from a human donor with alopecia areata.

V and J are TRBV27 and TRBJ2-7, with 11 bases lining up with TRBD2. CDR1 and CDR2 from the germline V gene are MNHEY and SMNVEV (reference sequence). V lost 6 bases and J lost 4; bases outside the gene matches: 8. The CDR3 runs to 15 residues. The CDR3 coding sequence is TGTGCCAGCAGGCGAGCTAGCGGGGGGACTTACGAGCAGTACTTC. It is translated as CASRRASGGTYEQYF.

CDR3 DNA sequence: TGTGCCAGTAGTAATATGAACACTGAAGCTTTCTTT. It encodes CASSNMNTEAFF. The chain employs TRBV19 and TRBJ1-1; unclear D gene. This CDR3 region has 12 residues. Germline assignment: CDR1 LNHDA and CDR2 SQIVND (reference sequence). The ends were cut back, 4 bases at V and 0 bases at J, with 3 bases in the middle. The full variable domain, completed using reference TRBV19 and TRBJ1-1, is DGGITQSPKYLFRKEGQNVTLSCEQNLNHDAMYWYRQDPGQGLRLIYYSQIVNDFQKGDIAEGYSVSREKKESFPLTVTSAQKNPTAFYLCASSNMNTEAFFGQGTRLTVV.

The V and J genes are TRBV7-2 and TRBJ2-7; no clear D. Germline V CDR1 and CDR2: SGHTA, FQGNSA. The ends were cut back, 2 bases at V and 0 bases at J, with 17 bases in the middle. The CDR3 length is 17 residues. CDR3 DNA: TGTGCCAGCAGCTTAATCCAAGGGCAGCGAGGCTCCTACGAGCAGTACTTC. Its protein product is CASSLIQGQRGSYEQYF.

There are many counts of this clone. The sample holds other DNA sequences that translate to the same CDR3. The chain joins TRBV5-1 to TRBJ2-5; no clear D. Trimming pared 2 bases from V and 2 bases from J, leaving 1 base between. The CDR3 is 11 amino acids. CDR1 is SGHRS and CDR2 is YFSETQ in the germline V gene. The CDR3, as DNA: TGCGCCAGCAGCTTACAAGAGACCCAGTACTTC. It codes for CASSLQETQYF.

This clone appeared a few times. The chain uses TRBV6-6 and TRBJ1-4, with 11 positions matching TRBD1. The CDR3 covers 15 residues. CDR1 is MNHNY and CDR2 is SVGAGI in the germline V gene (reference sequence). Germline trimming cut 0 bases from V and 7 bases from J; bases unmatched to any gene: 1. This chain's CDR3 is CASSYSGTGGEKLFF. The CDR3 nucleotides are TGTGCCAGCAGTTACTCCGGGACAGGGGGTGAAAAACTGTTTTTT.

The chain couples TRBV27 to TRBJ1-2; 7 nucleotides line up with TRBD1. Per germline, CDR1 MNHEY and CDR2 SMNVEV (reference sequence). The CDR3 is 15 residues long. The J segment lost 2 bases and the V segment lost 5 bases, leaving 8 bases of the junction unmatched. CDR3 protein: CASSPQPTGNYGYTF. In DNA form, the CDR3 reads TGTGCCAGCAGTCCCCAACCGACAGGGAACTATGGCTACACCTTC.

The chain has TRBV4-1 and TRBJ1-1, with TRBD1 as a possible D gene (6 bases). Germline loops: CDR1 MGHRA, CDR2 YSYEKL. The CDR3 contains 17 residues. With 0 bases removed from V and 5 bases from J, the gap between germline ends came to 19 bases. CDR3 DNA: TGCGCCAGCAGCCAAGAATACGGGCGACAGGCGAGAACTGAAGCTTTCTTT. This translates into CASSQEYGRQARTEAFF.

CDR3 in amino acids: CASSSYSWTSLNEQFF. In DNA, the CDR3 is TGCGCCAGCAGCTCCTACAGCTGGACCAGCCTCAATGAGCAGTTCTTC. This chain links TRBV5-1 with TRBJ2-1; D is uncertain. Germline V gives CDR1 SGHRS, CDR2 YFSETQ. This CDR3 spans 16 amino acids. V lost 3 bases, J lost 6 bases, and 19 bases lay in between. The full variable domain, in which reference TRBV5-1 and TRBJ2-1 provide the parts outside the CDR3, is KAGVTQTPRYLIKTRGQQVTLSCSPISGHRSVSWYQQTPGQGLQFLFEYFSETQRNKGNFPGRFSGRQFSNSRSEMNVSTLELGDSALYLCASSSYSWTSLNEQFFGPGTRLTVL.